This T cell receptor beta chain was sequenced during a study of OX40 agonist ivuxolimab in advanced cancers. Across the whole study: As their treatment, patients were administered ivuxolimab, an agonistic anti-OX40 (CD134) antibody.

Clones were read by immunoSEQ multiplex PCR, and TCRdb kept only the in-frame ones, dropping some. The data show under 150,000 clones, approximately 90% seen once. Whole-study results and caveats: Some nonresponders additionally presented with little normalized T-cell clonal expansion.

A note on this clone: Its antigen is unidentified.

V lost 3 bases to trimming and J lost 5 bases; unmatched junction nucleotides: 7. The CDR3 spans 14 residues. Germline V gene data show CDR1 as SGDLS and CDR2 as YYNGEE. Sequenced material: CD4+ or CD8+ T cells sorted from blood, taken in a trial of the OX40 agonist ivuxolimab. The sequence derives from an adult with an advanced solid tumor such as melanoma, head and neck, liver or kidney cancer. This rearrangement joins TRBV9 to TRBJ1-1; 7 bases fit TRBD1. The DNA of the CDR3 is TGTGCCAGCAGCGCTACAGGGGAACGAACTGAAGCTTTCTTT. Translation: CASSATGERTEAFF.